These T cell receptor beta chains were read from a single sample in a study of somatic mutations in cytotoxic T cells in rheumatoid arthritis. Profiling relied on immunoSEQ multiplex PCR, and the TCRdb table lists in-frame clones only, not all of them. Here the sample spans about 18,000 clones, about 73% being singletons. Sequenced input: CD8+ T cells sorted from blood. These TCRs come from a woman in her fifties or sixties in good health. Both conserved end residues are part of each CDR3. The order of the fields is D gene, clone size, J gene, V gene, CDR3 length, CDR3 DNA, CDR3 protein. The D gene is left open where the match is weak. For some rows the clone size is stated as once, few or many, or as a class when expanded; others skip it.

TRBD2 | - | TRBJ2-3 | TRBV29-1 | 16 | TGCAGCGTTGACCCACGACTAGCGGGGGCTGGAGATACGCAGTATTTT | CSVDPRLAGAGDTQYF
- | - | TRBJ2-7 | TRBV7-9 | 14 | TGTGCCAGCAGTCCCGCGTCTCTCAACTACGAGCAGTACTTC | CASSPASLNYEQYF
- | - | TRBJ2-7 | TRBV30 | 11 | TGTGCCTGGAGTGTCCAGAACGAGCAGTACTTC | CAWSVQNEQYF
TRBD1 | - | TRBJ2-7 | TRBV27 | 15 | TGTGCCAGCAGTTTCGGACAGGGGTCTGATTACGAGCAGTACTTC | CASSFGQGSDYEQYF
- | few | TRBJ1-2 | TRBV4-2 | 13 | TGTGCCAGCAGCCAAGATTGGACCGACGGCTACACCTTC | CASSQDWTDGYTF
- | - | TRBJ2-1 | TRBV5-6 | 15 | TGTGCCAGCAGCGGAACAGAAACCCCCTACAATGAGCAGTTCTTC | CASSGTETPYNEQFF
- | - | TRBJ1-2 | TRBV29-1 | 13 | TGCAGCGTTGAAGGGGGGGATCGCTATGGCTACACCTTC | CSVEGGDRYGYTF
- | - | TRBJ2-7 | TRBV5-1 | 15 | TGCGCCAGCAGCTCGGTGGGGGGACATTTTTACGAGCAGTACTTC | CASSSVGGHFYEQYF
- | - | TRBJ2-7 | TRBV7-6 | 13 | TGTGCCAGCAGCTTAGAGCTATCGGTTGAGCAGTACTTC | CASSLELSVEQYF
- | - | TRBJ1-4 | TRBV18 | 20 | TGTGCCAGCTCACCATTCGACGCATTAGAGACGGCTGCAACTAATGAAAAACTGTTTTTT | CASSPFDALETAATNEKLFF
- | - | TRBJ1-5 | TRBV5-5 | 14 | TGTGCCAGCAGCTTGTGGGGCGCCGATCAGCCCCAGCATTTT | CASSLWGADQPQHF
TRBD2 | - | TRBJ2-1 | TRBV13 | 15 | TGTGCCAGCAGCTTAGGACTAGCGGGAGTCAATGAGCAGTTCTTC | CASSLGLAGVNEQFF
- | - | TRBJ2-1 | TRBV5-6 | 13 | TGTGCCAGCAGCGGGGCGAATTACAATGAGCAGTTCTTC | CASSGANYNEQFF
- | few | TRBJ1-1 | TRBV7-9 | 16 | TGTGCCAGCAGCTCCCCGACAGGACTTACGAACACTGAAGCTTTCTTT | CASSSPTGLTNTEAFF
- | few | TRBJ1-2 | TRBV4-1 | 15 | TGCGCCAGCAGCCAGGACTGGGCCGTTAACTATGGCTACACCTTC | CASSQDWAVNYGYTF
- | - | TRBJ1-5 | TRBV30 | 17 | TGTGCCTGGAGGAGGGGGATAGGGGATTATAGCAATCAGCCCCAGCATTTT | CAWRRGIGDYSNQPQHF
- | - | TRBJ1-6 | TRBV7-8 | 17 | TGTGCCAGCACCAGCAGGGCGCGCAGCTCCTATAATTCACCCCTCCACTTT | CASTSRARSSYNSPLHF
- | few | TRBJ2-7 | TRBV5-8 | 13 | TGTGCCAGCAGCTCCCCTGGGGTGTTAGGGCAGTACTTC | CASSSPGVLGQYF
TRBD2 | - | TRBJ2-3 | TRBV11-2 | 15 | TGTGCCAGCAGCTTAAGAACTAGCGGGTCTGATACGCAGTATTTT | CASSLRTSGSDTQYF
- | - | TRBJ1-6 | TRBV4-1 | 16 | TGCGCCAGCAGCCAAACAGGGCAAATGGGGAATTCACCCCTCCACTTT | CASSQTGQMGNSPLHF